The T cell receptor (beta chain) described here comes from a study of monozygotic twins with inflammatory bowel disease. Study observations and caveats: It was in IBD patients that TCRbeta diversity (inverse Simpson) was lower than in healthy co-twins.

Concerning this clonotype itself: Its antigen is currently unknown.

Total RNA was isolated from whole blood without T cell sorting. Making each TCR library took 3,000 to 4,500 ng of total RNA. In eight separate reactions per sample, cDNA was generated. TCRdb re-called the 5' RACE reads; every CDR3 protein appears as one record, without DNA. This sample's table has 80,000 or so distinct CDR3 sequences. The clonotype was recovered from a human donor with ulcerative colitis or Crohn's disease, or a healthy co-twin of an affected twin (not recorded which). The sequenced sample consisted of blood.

This CDR3 reads CANSDRGHNEQFF. The chain recombines TRBV10-3 with TRBJ2-1; TCRdb designates TRBD1, a call that cannot be tested without DNA. Germline V gene data show CDR1 as ENHRY and CDR2 as SYGVKD. The CDR3 has 13 residues.